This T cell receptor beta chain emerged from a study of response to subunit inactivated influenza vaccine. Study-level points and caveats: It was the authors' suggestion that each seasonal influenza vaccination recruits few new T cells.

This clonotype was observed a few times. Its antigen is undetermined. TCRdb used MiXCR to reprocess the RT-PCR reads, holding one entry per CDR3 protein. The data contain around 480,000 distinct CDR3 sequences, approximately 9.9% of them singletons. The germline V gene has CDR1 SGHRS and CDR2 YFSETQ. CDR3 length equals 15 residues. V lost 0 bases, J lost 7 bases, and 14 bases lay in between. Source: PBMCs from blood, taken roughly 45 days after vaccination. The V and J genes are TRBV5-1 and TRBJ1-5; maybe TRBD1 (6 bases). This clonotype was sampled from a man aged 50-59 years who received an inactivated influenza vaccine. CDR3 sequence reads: CASSLEGQPKQPQHF. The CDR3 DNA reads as TGCGCCAGCAGCTTGGAAGGACAGCCTAAACAGCCCCAGCATTTT.